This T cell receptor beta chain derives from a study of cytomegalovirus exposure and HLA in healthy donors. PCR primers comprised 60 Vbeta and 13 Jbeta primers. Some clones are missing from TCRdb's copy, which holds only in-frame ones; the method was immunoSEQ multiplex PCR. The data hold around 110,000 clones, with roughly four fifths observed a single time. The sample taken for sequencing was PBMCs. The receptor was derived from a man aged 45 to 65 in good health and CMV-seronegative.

Here the CDR3 DNA reads TGTGCCAGCAGCTTAGCGGGGGTGAGGAATGAGCAGTTCTTC. This encodes CASSLAGVRNEQFF. The chain couples TRBV11-2 to TRBJ2-1; tentative D call: TRBD2 (6 bases). The CDR3 loop spans 14 amino acids. Trimming pared 1 base from V and 7 bases from J, leaving 11 bases between. Germline lookup yields CDR1 SGHAT and CDR2 FQNNGV.